A single sample gave rise to the 5 T cell receptor beta chains below, sequenced in a study of beta chain features in type 1 diabetes. No antigen has been identified for these receptors. Expressed TCRB transcripts were sequenced because the isolated RNA had all been reverse transcribed beforehand. Sequencing used immunoSEQ multiplex PCR; TCRdb keeps in-frame clones, though not all of them. This table holds a few hundred thousand clones, over 8.5% found once. Study-wide findings and caveats: Type 1 diabetes patients had TCRB CDR3s that were shorter (moderately but significantly so) in all four CD4+ subsets.

The sequenced material came from central memory CD4+ T cells from blood. The receptor set was obtained from a man younger than 40 with type 1 diabetes.

This sequence joins TRBV5-1 and TRBJ1-2; 7 nucleotides line up with TRBD1. With V trimmed by 2 bases and J by 4 bases, 5 bases remained unmatched. The length of the CDR3 is 14 residues. Germline assignment: CDR1 SGHRS and CDR2 YFSETQ. The CDR3 DNA is TGCGCCAGCAGCTTAGGGACAGCCGCCTATGGCTACACCTTC. This gives the protein CASSLGTAAYGYTF.

This clone was detected a few times. With a much larger clone just one base away, this may be a read error. The gene calls are TRBV7-2 and TRBJ2-3; no reliable D call. CDR1 is SGHTA, CDR2 FQGNSA, per germline. The CDR3 consists of 12 residues. V was pared by 3 bases and J by 3 bases, with 4 bases between. The CDR3 protein is CASSFRTDTQYF. The CDR3, as DNA: TGTGCCAGCAGCTTTAGGACAGATACGCAGTATTTT. Drawing the rest from reference TRBV7-2 and TRBJ2-3, the complete variable domain is GAGVSQSPSNKVTEKGKDVELRCDPISGHTALYWYRQSLGQGLEFLIYFQGNSAPDKSGLPSDRFSAERTGGSVSTLTIQRTQQEDSAVYLCASSFRTDTQYFGPGTRLTVL.

This clone has a count of ten or more. V is TRBV7-2 and J is TRBJ1-2, with 8 bases lining up with TRBD1. The CDR3 is 13 residues long. Germline CDR1 is SGHTA and CDR2 is FQGNSA. After removal of 5 bases from V and 6 bases from J, the junction contained 5 bases not matched to a gene. CDR3 nucleotide sequence: TGTGCCAGCAGCCCGGACAGGGTGGATGGCTACACCTTC. Translation: CASSPDRVDGYTF. The full variable domain, its missing parts supplied by reference TRBV7-2 and TRBJ1-2, is GAGVSQSPSNKVTEKGKDVELRCDPISGHTALYWYRQSLGQGLEFLIYFQGNSAPDKSGLPSDRFSAERTGGSVSTLTIQRTQQEDSAVYLCASSPDRVDGYTFGSGTRLTVV.

The table lists this clone with many counts. The chain joins TRBV23-1 to TRBJ2-1; TRBD2 aligns across 7 bases. TRBV23-1 is an ORF for which the function is uncertain. The CDR3 is 14 residues long. J was trimmed by 6 bases and V by 4 bases; bases with no gene match: 6. CDR3 in amino acids: CASSRASGCNEQFF. Written as DNA, the CDR3 is TGCGCCAGCAGTCGGGCTAGCGGATGCAATGAGCAGTTCTTC.

This clone appeared many times. The J gene is TRBJ2-7, the V gene TRBV15, with 10 bases matching TRBD1. The CDR3 runs 13 residues. Germline CDR1 and CDR2: LNHNV and YYDKDF (reference sequence). Unmatched junction bases numbered 5, after V lost 3 bases and J lost 9 bases. The CDR3 DNA sequence: TGTGCCACCAGCAGCGACAGGGGGCCTCCGCAGTACTTC. Translation gives CATSSDRGPPQYF.